This record looks at one TCR beta chain sequence and its context. The CDR3 spans 16 residues. V gave up 6 bases and J gave up 4 bases, with 18 bases separating them. The germline CDR1 and CDR2 sequences are MDHEN and SYDVKM. Original analysis: Estimation of nucleated cell counts was performed using reference gene primer amplification. TCRdb's copy holds only in-frame clones and misses some; the assay was immunoSEQ multiplex PCR. The DNA was the basis for D and trimming; V, J and clone size are from that table. This table holds over 200,000 clones, approximately 90% found once. This sample was taken from a study of blood T cell repertoires in COVID-19. Overall study context: Whether acute or convalescent, the COVID-19 samples came from the United States, Italy and Spain.

The genes are TRBV28 and TRBJ2-2, with a weak D call TRBD1 (5 bases). The clonotype comes from a man aged 25 to 40 who had recovered from COVID-19. Sequenced sample: PBMCs or T cells enriched from blood (not recorded which). The CDR3 nucleotides read TGTGCCAGCAGGATGATCAGGGTTTTAGGCACCGGGGAGCTGTTTTTT. Its translation: CASRMIRVLGTGELFF.